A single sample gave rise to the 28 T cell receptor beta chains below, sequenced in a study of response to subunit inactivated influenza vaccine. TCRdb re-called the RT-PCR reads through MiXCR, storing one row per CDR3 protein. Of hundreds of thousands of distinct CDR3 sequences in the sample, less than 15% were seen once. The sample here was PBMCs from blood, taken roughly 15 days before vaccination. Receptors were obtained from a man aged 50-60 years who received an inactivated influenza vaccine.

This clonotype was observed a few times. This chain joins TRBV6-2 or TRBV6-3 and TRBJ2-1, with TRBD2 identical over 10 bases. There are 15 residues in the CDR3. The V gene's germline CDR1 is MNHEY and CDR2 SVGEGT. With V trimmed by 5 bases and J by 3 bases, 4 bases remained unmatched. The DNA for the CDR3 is TGTGCCAGCAGTCCTAGCGGGAGAGGCTACAATGAGCAGTTCTTC. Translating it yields CASSPSGRGYNEQFF.

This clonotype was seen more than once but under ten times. The CDR3 spells CASSVARADTQYF. The DNA for the CDR3 is TGTGCCAGCAGCGTAGCCAGGGCAGATACGCAGTATTTT. V gene TRBV9 combines with J gene TRBJ2-3; weak D call: TRBD1 (5 bases). V was shortened by 0 bases and J by 4 bases, with 6 bases between the two germline ends. Germline V gene lookup returns CDR1 SGDLS and CDR2 YYNGEE. The CDR3 spans 13 residues. Drawing the rest from reference TRBV9 and TRBJ2-3, the complete variable domain is DSGVTQTPKHLITATGQRVTLRCSPRSGDLSVYWYQQSLDQGLQFLIQYYNGEERAKGNILERFSAQQFPDLHSELNLSSLELGDSALYFCASSVARADTQYFGPGTRLTVL.

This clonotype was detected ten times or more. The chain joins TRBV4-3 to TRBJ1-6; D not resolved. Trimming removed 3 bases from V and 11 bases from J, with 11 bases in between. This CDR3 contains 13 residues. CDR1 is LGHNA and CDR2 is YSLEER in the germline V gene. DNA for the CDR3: TGCGCCAGCAGCCAGGGCCCAAGGGCACCCCTCCACTTT. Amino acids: CASSQGPRAPLHF.

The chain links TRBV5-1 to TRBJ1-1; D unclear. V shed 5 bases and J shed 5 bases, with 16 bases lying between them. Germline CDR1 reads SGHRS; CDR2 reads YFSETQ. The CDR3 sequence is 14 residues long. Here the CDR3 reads CASSSDQRGTEAFF. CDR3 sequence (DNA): TGCGCCAGCAGTTCAGATCAACGGGGAACTGAAGCTTTCTTT.

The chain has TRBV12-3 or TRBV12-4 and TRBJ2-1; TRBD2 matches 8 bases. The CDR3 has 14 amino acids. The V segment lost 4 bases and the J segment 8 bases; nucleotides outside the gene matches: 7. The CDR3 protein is CASSSGGAVDEQFF. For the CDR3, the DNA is TGTGCCAGCAGTTCCGGGGGGGCCGTAGATGAGCAGTTCTTC.

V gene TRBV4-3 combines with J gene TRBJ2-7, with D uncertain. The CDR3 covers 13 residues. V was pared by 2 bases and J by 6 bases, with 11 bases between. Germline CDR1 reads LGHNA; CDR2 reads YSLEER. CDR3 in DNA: TGCGCCAGCAGCCAAATGGGTTTAGGCGAGCAGTACTTC. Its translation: CASSQMGLGEQYF.

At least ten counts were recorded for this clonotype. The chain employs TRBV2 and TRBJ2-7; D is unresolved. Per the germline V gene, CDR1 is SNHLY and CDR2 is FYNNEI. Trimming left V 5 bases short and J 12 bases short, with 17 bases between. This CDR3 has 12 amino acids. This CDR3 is CASSSRLEKRYF. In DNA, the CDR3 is TGTGCCAGCAGTTCAAGACTTGAAAAGCGGTACTTC.

This CDR3 is CASSLGGGPFNEQFF. The CDR3 DNA reads as TGTGCCAGCAGCTTGGGGGGAGGGCCCTTTAATGAGCAGTTCTTC. The chain carries TRBV5-6 and TRBJ2-1; 7 nucleotides agree with TRBD2. The CDR3 loop spans 15 amino acids. CDR1 is SGHDT and CDR2 is YYEEEE in the germline V gene. The V segment lost 0 bases and the J segment 7 bases; nucleotides outside the gene matches: 7. Full variable domain (missing parts from reference TRBV5-6 and TRBJ2-1): DAGVTQSPTHLIKTRGQQVTLRCSPKSGHDTVSWYQQALGQGPQFIFQYYEEEERQRGNFPDRFSGHQFPNYSSELNVNALLLGDSALYLCASSLGGGPFNEQFFGPGTRLTVL.

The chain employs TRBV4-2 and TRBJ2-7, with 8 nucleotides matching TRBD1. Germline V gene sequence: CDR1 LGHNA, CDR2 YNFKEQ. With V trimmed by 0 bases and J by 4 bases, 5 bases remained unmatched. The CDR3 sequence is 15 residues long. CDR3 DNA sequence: TGTGCCAGCAGCCAAGATAACAGGGGGAGGTACGAGCAGTACTTC. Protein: CASSQDNRGRYEQYF.

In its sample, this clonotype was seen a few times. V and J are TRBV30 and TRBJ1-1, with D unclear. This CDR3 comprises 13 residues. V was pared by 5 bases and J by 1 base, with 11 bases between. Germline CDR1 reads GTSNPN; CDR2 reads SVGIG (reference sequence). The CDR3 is CAWGARWNTEAFF. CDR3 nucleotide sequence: TGTGCCTGGGGAGCTAGGTGGAACACTGAAGCTTTCTTT.

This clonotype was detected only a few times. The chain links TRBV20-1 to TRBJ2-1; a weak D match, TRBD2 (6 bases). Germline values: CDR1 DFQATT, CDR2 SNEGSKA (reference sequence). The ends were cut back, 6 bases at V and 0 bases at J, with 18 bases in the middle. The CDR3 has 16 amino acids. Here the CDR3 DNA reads TGCAGTGCGCTAACAAGGGCGGGACCCTCCTACAATGAGCAGTTCTTC. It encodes CSALTRAGPSYNEQFF.

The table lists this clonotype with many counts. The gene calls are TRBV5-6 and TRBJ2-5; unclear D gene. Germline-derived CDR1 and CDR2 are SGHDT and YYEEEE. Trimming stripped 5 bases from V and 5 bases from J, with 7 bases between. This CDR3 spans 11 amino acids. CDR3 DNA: TGTGCCAGCAGTTTTGTGGAGACCCAGTACTTC. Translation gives CASSFVETQYF.

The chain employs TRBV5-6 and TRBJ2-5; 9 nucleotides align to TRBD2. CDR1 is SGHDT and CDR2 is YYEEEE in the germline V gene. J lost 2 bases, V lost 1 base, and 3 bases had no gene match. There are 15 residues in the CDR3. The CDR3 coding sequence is TGTGCCAGCAGCTTGCCGCTAGCGGGACAAGAGACCCAGTACTTC. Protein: CASSLPLAGQETQYF.

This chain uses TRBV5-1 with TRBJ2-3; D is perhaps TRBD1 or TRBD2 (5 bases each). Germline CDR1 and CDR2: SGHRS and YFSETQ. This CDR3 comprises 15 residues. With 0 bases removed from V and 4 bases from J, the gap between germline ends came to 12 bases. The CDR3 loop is CASSLVWGSADTQYF. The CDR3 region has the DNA TGCGCCAGCAGCTTGGTTTGGGGGTCGGCAGATACGCAGTATTTT.

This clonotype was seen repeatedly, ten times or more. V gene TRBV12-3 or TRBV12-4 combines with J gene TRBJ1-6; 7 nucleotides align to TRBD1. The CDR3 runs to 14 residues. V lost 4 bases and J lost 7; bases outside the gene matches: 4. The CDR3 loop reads CASSSGQLNSPLHF. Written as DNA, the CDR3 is TGTGCCAGCAGTTCGGGACAGCTAAATTCACCCCTCCACTTT.

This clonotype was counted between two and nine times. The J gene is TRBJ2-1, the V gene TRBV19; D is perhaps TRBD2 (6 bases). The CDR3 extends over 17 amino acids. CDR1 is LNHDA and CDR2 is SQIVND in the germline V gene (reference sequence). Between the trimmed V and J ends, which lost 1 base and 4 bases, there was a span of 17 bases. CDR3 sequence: CASSIGLRAGLYNEQFF. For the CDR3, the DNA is TGTGCCAGTAGTATAGGATTGCGAGCGGGTCTATACAATGAGCAGTTCTTC.

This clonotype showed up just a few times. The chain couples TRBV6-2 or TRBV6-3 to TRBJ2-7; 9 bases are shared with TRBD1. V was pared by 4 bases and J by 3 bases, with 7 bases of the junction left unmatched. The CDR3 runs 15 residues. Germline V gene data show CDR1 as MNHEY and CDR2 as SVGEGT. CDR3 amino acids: CASSFEDRGFYEQYF. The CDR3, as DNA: TGTGCCAGCAGTTTCGAAGACAGGGGGTTCTACGAGCAGTACTTC.

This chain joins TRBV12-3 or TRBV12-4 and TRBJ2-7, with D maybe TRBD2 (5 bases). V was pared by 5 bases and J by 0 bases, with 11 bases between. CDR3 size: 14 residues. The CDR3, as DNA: TGTGCCAGCAGTCTCCCCGGGGACTCCTACGAGCAGTACTTC. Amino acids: CASSLPGDSYEQYF.

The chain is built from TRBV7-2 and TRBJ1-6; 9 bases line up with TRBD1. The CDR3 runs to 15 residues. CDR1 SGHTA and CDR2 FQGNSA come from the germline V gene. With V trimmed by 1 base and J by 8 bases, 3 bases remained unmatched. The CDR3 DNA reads TGTGCCAGCAGCTTAGGGGACAGGGCTCATTCACCCCTCCACTTT. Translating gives CASSLGDRAHSPLHF.

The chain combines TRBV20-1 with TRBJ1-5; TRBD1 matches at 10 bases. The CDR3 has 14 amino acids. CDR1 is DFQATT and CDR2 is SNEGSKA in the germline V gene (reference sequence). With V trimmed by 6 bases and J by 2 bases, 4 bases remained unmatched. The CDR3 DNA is TGCAGTGCCTCGGACAGGGGGGGCAATCAGCCCCAGCATTTT. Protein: CSASDRGGNQPQHF.

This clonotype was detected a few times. CDR3 amino acids: CASREPNSPLHF. Written as DNA, the CDR3 is TGTGCCAGCAGAGAACCTAATTCACCCCTCCACTTT. This chain joins TRBV6-2 or TRBV6-3 and TRBJ1-6, with D hard to call. The CDR3 runs 12 residues. The V gene lost 6 bases and the J gene lost 6 bases, with 6 bases spanning the gap. Germline V gene sequence: CDR1 MNHEY, CDR2 SVGEGT.

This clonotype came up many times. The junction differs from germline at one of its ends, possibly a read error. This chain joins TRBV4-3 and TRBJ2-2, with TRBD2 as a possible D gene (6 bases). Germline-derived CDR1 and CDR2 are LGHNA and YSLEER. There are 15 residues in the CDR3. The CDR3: CASSRRLGQAGELVF. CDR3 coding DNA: TGCGCCAGCAGCCGGAGACTAGGTCAAGCCGGGGAGCTGGTTTTT.

CDR3 sequence reads: CASRHGYGYTF. The CDR3 nucleotides are TGTGCCAGTCGACATGGCTATGGCTACACCTTC. The chain combines TRBV19 with TRBJ1-2; no reliable D call. This CDR3 spans 11 amino acids. V was trimmed by 8 bases and J by 4 bases, leaving 8 bases between them. Germline CDR1 LNHDA, CDR2 SQIVND (reference sequence).

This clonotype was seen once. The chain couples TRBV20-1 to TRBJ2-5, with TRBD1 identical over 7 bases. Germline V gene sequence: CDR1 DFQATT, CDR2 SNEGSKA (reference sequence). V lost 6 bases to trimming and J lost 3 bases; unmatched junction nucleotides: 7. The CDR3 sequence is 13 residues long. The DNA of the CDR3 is TGCAGTGCCGAGCCGGGACAGAAAGAGACCCAGTACTTC. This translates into CSAEPGQKETQYF.

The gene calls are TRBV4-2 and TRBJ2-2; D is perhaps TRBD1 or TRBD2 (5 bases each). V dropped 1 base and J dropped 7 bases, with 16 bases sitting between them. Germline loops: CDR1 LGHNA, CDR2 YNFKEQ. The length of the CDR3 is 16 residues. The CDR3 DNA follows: TGTGCCAGCAGCCAAGGCGAGCAGGGTGGGGGCGGGGAGCTGTTTTTT. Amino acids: CASSQGEQGGGGELFF.

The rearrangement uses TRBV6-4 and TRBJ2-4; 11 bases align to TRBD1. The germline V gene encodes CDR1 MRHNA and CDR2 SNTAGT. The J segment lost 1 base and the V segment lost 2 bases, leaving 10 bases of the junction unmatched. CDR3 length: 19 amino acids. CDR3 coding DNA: TGTGCCAGCAGTGACCGGGACAGGGGGTTTGCCGAGGCCAAAAACATTCAGTACTTC. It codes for CASSDRDRGFAEAKNIQYF.

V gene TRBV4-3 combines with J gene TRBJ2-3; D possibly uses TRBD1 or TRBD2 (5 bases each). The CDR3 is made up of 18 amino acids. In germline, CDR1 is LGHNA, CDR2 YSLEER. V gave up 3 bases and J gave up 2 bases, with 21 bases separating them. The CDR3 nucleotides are TGCGCCAGCAGCCACGCCGATTTCTACGGGACGTACACAGATACGCAGTATTTT. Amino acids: CASSHADFYGTYTDTQYF.

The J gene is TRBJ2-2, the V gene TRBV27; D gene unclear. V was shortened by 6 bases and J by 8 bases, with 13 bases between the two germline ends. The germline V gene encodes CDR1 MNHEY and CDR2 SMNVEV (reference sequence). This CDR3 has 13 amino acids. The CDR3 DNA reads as TGTGCCAGCAGATTTATACCGTTTGGGGAGCTGTTTTTT. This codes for CASRFIPFGELFF.